This note documents a single T cell receptor (beta chain) sequence. It has no known antigen specificity. Base qualities are missing; no much larger clone stands one base away. The CDR3 spans 15 residues, from the cysteine through the phenylalanine. Kept here is only the CDR3 DNA, which spans 45 bases and is read in frame from base 1. Trimming accounts for 3 bases at V and 7 bases at J, while the number of junction bases matched to no gene is 8. From a lookup of the germline V gene, CDR1 and CDR2 are SGDLS and YYNGEE. The immunoSEQ Assay, a bias-controlled multiplex PCR, was used to amplify TCRbeta CDR3 regions from genomic DNA. In the source study's methods: Within the assay, amplification of reference gene primers was used to estimate how many nucleated cells each sample contained. To quantify the absolute abundance of each unique TCRbeta CDR3 rearrangement, sequence reads were collapsed and filtered. For each sample, productive Simpson clonality was calculated by taking the square root of Simpson's diversity index across productive rearrangements. Drawn from immuneACCESS, this table holds only the in-frame rearrangements with V and J called that TCRdb kept. Clones are partly lost; checked studies trace under half to an unresolved V gene and leave the rest unexplained. Clonal size and the V and J genes are those of that table, whereas D and trimming came from the DNA. The sample table contains more than 130,000 clones; only one count was recorded for about 84% of them. About 9.3% of the sample is taken by the ten largest.

This entry is derived from a study of blood T cell repertoires in COVID-19 (dated by TCRdb to about 2020). About the full investigation: Samples covering the acute and convalescent phases of COVID-19 were provided by collaborators in the United States, Italy and Spain. The material from the prospective study consisted of cDNA or gDNA derived from T cells, B-cell-depleted T cells, or PBMCs. The dataset comprised deeply sampled blood TCRbeta repertoires from subjects exposed to, actively infected with, or recovered from COVID-19. Where available, HLA class I and class II types were taken from metadata supplied by the sample provider and were not determined by assay-based typing. The samples were drawn from the first 160 participants of the ongoing ImmuneRACE study and from 1,200 or so subjects provided by 6 global collaborators. The sample metadata nearly always contained a de-identified subject ID, COVID-19 status, age in years and sex. The repertoires were released in a freely available public database intended as a resource for research on the immune response to SARS-CoV-2.

The full study reports these points: The amount of clinical and demographic metadata varied by source and participant and was provided uncurated.

Each collaborating institution followed its own protocols to collect whole blood in K2EDTA tubes. For TCRbeta analysis, collaborator samples were shipped as frozen whole blood, as isolated PBMCs, or as DNA extracted from either sample type. Sequencing was done on a sample of peripheral blood. This sequence originates from a woman aged 80 or older in a cohort sampled during active or convalescent COVID-19. The rearrangement joined TRBV9 to TRBJ2-5; 11 of the junction bases match TRBD1. DNA sequence: TGTGCCAGCAGCGATCGGACAGGGGGCCCCAGGACCCAGTACTTC. Translated, this gives CASSDRTGGPRTQYF.